The present TCR beta chain was sequenced within a study of early T cells in non-severe SARS-CoV-2 infection. Via MiXCR, TCRdb re-called the 5' RACE reads, giving one row per CDR3 protein. In the table there are roughly 69,000 distinct CDR3 sequences, under 9.5% of which are singletons. Sequencing was carried out using whole blood. The sequence was obtained from an adult who was a healthcare worker with PCR-confirmed SARS-CoV-2 infection or an uninfected control (not recorded which).

The CDR3 here is CASIRDFEQFF. In DNA, the CDR3 is TGTGCCAGTATTCGGGACTTTGAGCAGTTCTTC. The rearrangement uses TRBV19 and TRBJ2-1; TRBD2 might be the D (6 bases). The V end lost 7 bases, the J end lost 9 bases, and 10 bases lay between the germline ends. The CDR3 runs 11 residues. Germline CDR1 and CDR2: LNHDA and SQIVND (reference sequence).